This T cell receptor beta chain was documented in a study of shared clonotypes between healthy human individuals. V was pared by 10 bases and J by 1 base, with 13 bases between. This CDR3 comprises 13 residues. In germline, CDR1 is MDHEN, CDR2 SYDVKM. Sequencing was performed with immunoSEQ multiplex PCR; in TCRdb, only in-frame clones are kept and a portion is missing. The sample lists millions of clones, over 90% occurring once. Notes on the study in general: The four-donor shared clonotypes exceeded non-shared clonotypes in generation probability, with non-shared ones scoring lower. For sorted subsets, rarefaction showed incomplete sequencing despite large depth.

As to this clone: What it binds is not known. Other DNA sequences from this sample encode an identical CDR3 as well.

Material for sequencing was naive CD4+ T cells from PBMCs. Subset described: CD45RA+ positively selected. The genes are TRBV28 and TRBJ1-1, with D tentatively TRBD1 (5 bases). This receptor was identified in a man younger than 35 in good health. Some clones in this sample may be carry-over from other donors' samples. This CDR3 is CATRRGGNTEAFF. The CDR3 coding sequence is TGTGCCACTCGCCGGGGCGGGAACACTGAAGCTTTCTTT.